The 18 T cell receptor beta chains below all came from one sample that was sequenced in a study of T cell repertoires in aging, cancer and after chemotherapy. Multiplex touch-down PCR with TRB-A/B primers amplified rearranged V-D-J TRB sequences. TCRdb redid the calling of the multiplex PCR reads with MiXCR, one entry per CDR3 protein. The repertoire has about 1,200 distinct CDR3 sequences, around 28% of them found once; the top ten carry just under 70%. Amplification of TCR beta used genomic DNA extracted from peripheral blood. The sequenced sample consisted of blood. Receptor source: a human donor with a solid tumor.

There are a few counts of this clonotype. DNA for the CDR3: TGTGCCAGCAGTGAAGTCGGCTCATGGGCGGTCAGCAATCAGCCCCAGCATTTT. Translating it yields CASSEVGSWAVSNQPQHF. The V and J genes are TRBV12-3 or TRBV12-4 and TRBJ1-5; D is unclear. The CDR3 is 18 amino acids. Trimming pared 5 bases from V and 1 base from J, leaving 21 bases between.

This clonotype was seen a few times. The chain uses TRBV6-5 and TRBJ1-2; D is unclear. V lost 5 bases and J 4 bases, leaving 11 bases between the germline ends. Germline CDR1 MNHEY, CDR2 SVGAGI. The CDR3 is made up of 13 amino acids. The chain's CDR3 is CASSASVGYGYTF. Here the CDR3 DNA reads TGTGCCAGCAGTGCAAGCGTGGGCTATGGCTACACCTTC.

This chain links TRBV7-6 with TRBJ1-6, with 8 positions matching TRBD1. Germline trimming cut 1 base from V and 5 bases from J; bases unmatched to any gene: 7. Germline values: CDR1 SGHVS, CDR2 FNYEAQ. The CDR3 consists of 17 residues. DNA of the CDR3: TGTGCCAGCAGCTTAGGTGCCGGGACAGGCGATAATTCACCCCTCCACTTT. Protein sequence: CASSLGAGTGDNSPLHF.

This clonotype showed up just a few times. The chain links TRBV30 to TRBJ2-7; 8 bases are a match to TRBD1. The length of the CDR3 is 15 residues. Germline loops: CDR1 GTSNPN, CDR2 SVGIG (reference sequence). V shed 1 base and J 5 bases; nucleotides not matched to a gene: 10. CDR3 sequence: CAWSGGQGPYNEQYF. The CDR3 DNA sequence: TGTGCCTGGAGTGGAGGACAGGGACCATATAACGAGCAGTACTTC.

The rearrangement uses TRBV5-1 and TRBJ2-3, with 9 positions matching TRBD2. The length of the CDR3 is 16 residues. Germline V gives CDR1 SGHRS, CDR2 YFSETQ. After removal of 4 bases from V and 5 bases from J, the junction contained 11 bases not matched to a gene. The CDR3 region has the DNA TGCGCCAGCAGCCCGTGGTCGCGGGGGGGGGGAGATACGCAGTATTTT. This gives the protein CASSPWSRGGGDTQYF. Complete variable domain (other parts from reference TRBV5-1 and TRBJ2-3): KAGVTQTPRYLIKTRGQQVTLSCSPISGHRSVSWYQQTPGQGLQFLFEYFSETQRNKGNFPGRFSGRQFSNSRSEMNVSTLELGDSALYLCASSPWSRGGGDTQYFGPGTRLTVL.

This clonotype is judged medium-sized (0.01 to 0.1%). The V gene is TRBV5-6, the J gene TRBJ2-7; D might be TRBD1 or TRBD2, each matching 5 bases. Germline V gene data show CDR1 as SGHDT and CDR2 as YYEEEE. V dropped 6 bases and J dropped 3 bases, with 13 bases sitting between them. The CDR3 covers 13 residues. The CDR3 protein is CASTGQGRYEQYF. In DNA form, the CDR3 reads TGTGCCAGCACGGGGCAGGGTCGCTACGAGCAGTACTTC.

V and J are TRBV27 and TRBJ2-5; 12 bases align to TRBD2. The CDR3 spans 19 residues. Germline values: CDR1 MNHEY, CDR2 SMNVEV (reference sequence). With 2 bases clipped from V and 2 bases from J, the junction kept 12 bases outside the gene matches. The CDR3 is CASSLGLAGGISPQETQYF. In DNA form, the CDR3 reads TGTGCCAGCAGTTTAGGCCTAGCGGGGGGGATCTCCCCACAAGAGACCCAGTACTTC.

This chain uses TRBV19 with TRBJ1-1; D gene unclear. With 7 bases removed from V and 1 base from J, the gap between germline ends came to 10 bases. The germline CDR1 and CDR2 sequences are LNHDA and SQIVND (reference sequence). This CDR3 has 13 amino acids. CDR3 sequence reads: CASNSFANTEAFF. Here the CDR3 DNA reads TGTGCCAGTAACAGCTTTGCGAACACTGAAGCTTTCTTT.

The rearrangement links TRBV24-1 to TRBJ2-5; D is perhaps TRBD2 (6 bases). The CDR3 covers 15 residues. Germline V CDR1 and CDR2: KGHDR, SFDVKD. Trimming removed 5 bases from V and 0 bases from J, with 12 bases in between. The CDR3 reads CATSALANNQETQYF. The CDR3 DNA sequence: TGTGCCACCAGTGCCCTAGCGAATAACCAAGAGACCCAGTACTTC.

The rearrangement uses TRBV6-5 and TRBJ2-7; D is tentatively TRBD1 or TRBD2 (6 bases each). From germline, CDR1 is MNHEY and CDR2 SVGAGI. The CDR3 sequence is 15 residues long. Trimming pared 5 bases from V and 3 bases from J, leaving 17 bases between. The CDR3 spells CASSALWGADYEQYF. In DNA, the CDR3 is TGTGCCAGCAGTGCGCTGTGGGGGGCCGACTACGAGCAGTACTTC.

The chain is built from TRBV20-1 and TRBJ2-7, with unresolved D. Germline assignment: CDR1 DFQATT and CDR2 SNEGSKA (reference sequence). V lost 5 bases and J lost 2, with 16 bases in between. The CDR3 length is 14 residues. The CDR3 DNA reads TGCAGTGCTCTAGACCTAGTCACAACCTACGAGCAGTACTTC. Encoded protein: CSALDLVTTYEQYF.

This chain connects TRBV18 to TRBJ1-1, with no clear D. The CDR3 loop spans 17 amino acids. Germline-derived CDR1 and CDR2 are KGHSH and LQKENI. V was clipped by 1 base and J by 1 base, with 16 bases between them. The CDR3 spells CASSPLPPKAQNTEAFF. The DNA for the CDR3 is TGTGCCAGCTCACCACTGCCCCCAAAGGCCCAGAACACTGAAGCTTTCTTT.

The rearrangement uses TRBV20-1 and TRBJ2-7; the D call may be TRBD1 or TRBD2 (5 bases each). Looked up from germline, CDR1 is DFQATT and CDR2 is SNEGSKA (reference sequence). The CDR3 covers 14 residues. V shed 3 bases and J shed 0 bases, with 12 bases lying between them. CDR3 residues: CSASGVGTSYEQYF. CDR3 nucleotide sequence: TGCAGTGCTAGTGGGGTGGGGACCTCCTACGAGCAGTACTTC.

This clonotype has more than one count but fewer than ten. This chain connects TRBV5-4 to TRBJ2-7; no clear D. The CDR3 is 13 residues long. Trimming stripped 0 bases from V and 6 bases from J, with 10 bases between. Per germline, CDR1 SGHNT and CDR2 YYREEE (reference sequence). In DNA form, the CDR3 reads TGTGCCAGCAGCTTGGCGGGTTCACGCGAGCAGTACTTC. It translates to CASSLAGSREQYF.

The chain recombines TRBV20-1 with TRBJ2-7; D ambiguous. Germline CDR1 is DFQATT and CDR2 is SNEGSKA (reference sequence). The CDR3 length is 15 residues. V lost 1 base, J lost 2 bases, and 15 bases lay in between. CDR3 residues: CSARAPRGTPYEQYF. The CDR3 DNA sequence: TGCAGTGCTAGAGCTCCCCGCGGAACCCCCTACGAGCAGTACTTC.

By share, this clonotype ranks as large (0.1 to 1%). This chain joins TRBV15 and TRBJ2-3; 8 nucleotides align to TRBD1. In germline, CDR1 is LNHNV, CDR2 YYDKDF (reference sequence). The CDR3 covers 15 residues. Trimming took 3 bases from V and 3 from J; bases not matched to a gene: 5. The CDR3 nucleotides read TGTGCCACCAGCAGTTCCCAGGGGGCAACAGATACGCAGTATTTT. Its protein product is CATSSSQGATDTQYF.

The CDR3 region has the DNA TGTGCCAACAGAGGGCAGGGTCAAGAGACCCAGTACTTC. Amino acids: CANRGQGQETQYF. This chain connects TRBV27 to TRBJ2-5, with D tentatively TRBD1 or TRBD2 (5 bases each). The CDR3 extends over 13 amino acids. Germline lookup yields CDR1 MNHEY and CDR2 SMNVEV (reference sequence). Trimming took 10 bases from V and 2 from J, leaving 14 bases between them.

A few counts support this clonotype. V is TRBV5-6 and J is TRBJ1-1; no clear D. Trimming removed 1 base from V and 4 bases from J, with 8 bases in between. The CDR3 is 13 amino acids. Germline V gives CDR1 SGHDT, CDR2 YYEEEE. For the CDR3, the DNA is TGTGCCAGCAGCTTGAGAGGACTCACTGAAGCTTTCTTT. Translating it yields CASSLRGLTEAFF.